These 14 T cell receptor beta chains share one sample of origin, sequenced in a study of blood T cell repertoires in COVID-19. Here immunoSEQ multiplex PCR was the method, and the copy in TCRdb shows in-frame clones only, minus some. The sample holds tens of thousands of clones, over 65% seen once. Material for sequencing was peripheral blood. The receptors come from a human donor in a cohort sampled during active COVID-19.

V usage is TRBV4-2 and J usage is TRBJ2-1; D is unresolved. CDR3 length: 16 amino acids. Germline CDR1 LGHNA, CDR2 YNFKEQ. V lost 0 bases and J 0 bases, leaving 9 bases between the germline ends. For the CDR3, the DNA is TGTGCCAGCAGCCAAGATCCAGCTAGCTCCTACAATGAGCAGTTCTTC. Its translation is CASSQDPASSYNEQFF.

This clone was recorded once. The chain joins TRBV28 to TRBJ2-5; 7 bases line up with TRBD2. The CDR3 runs to 16 residues. From germline, CDR1 is MDHEN and CDR2 SYDVKM. With 3 bases clipped from V and 7 bases from J, the junction kept 14 bases outside the gene matches. CDR3 sequence: CASSLPRAIAGWTQYF. The CDR3 nucleotides are TGTGCCAGCAGTTTGCCTAGGGCAATAGCGGGTTGGACCCAGTACTTC.

This clone showed up just once. The J gene is TRBJ2-3, the V gene TRBV12-5; 10 bases align to TRBD1. CDR1 is LGHNT and CDR2 is FRNRAP in the germline V gene. V lost 6 bases to trimming and J lost 2 bases; unmatched junction nucleotides: 5. This CDR3 has 15 amino acids. The CDR3 spells CASGSGQGNTDTQYF. CDR3 bases: TGTGCTAGTGGCTCGGGACAGGGGAACACAGATACGCAGTATTTT.

V gene TRBV29-1 combines with J gene TRBJ2-1, with TRBD2 matching over 10 bases. Germline lookup yields CDR1 SQVTM and CDR2 ANQGSEA. V was pared by 7 bases and J by 3 bases, with 3 bases of the junction left unmatched. The CDR3 sequence is 13 residues long. CDR3 coding DNA: TGCAGCGCCGCTAGCGGGAGCTACAATGAGCAGTTCTTC. Translation: CSAASGSYNEQFF.

The chain is built from TRBV5-4 and TRBJ2-1; possible D gene TRBD2, 5 bases. The CDR3 loop spans 13 amino acids. CDR1 and CDR2 from the germline V gene are SGHNT and YYREEE (reference sequence). The V end lost 0 bases, the J end lost 8 bases, and 9 bases lay between the germline ends. The CDR3 sequence: CASSLAGGYEQFF. The CDR3 nucleotides read TGTGCCAGCAGCTTGGCCGGCGGGTATGAGCAGTTCTTC.

The V call is TRBV3-1 (or the pseudogene TRBV3-2), the J call TRBJ2-1; D ambiguous. The germline V gene encodes CDR1 LGHDT and CDR2 YNNKEL (reference sequence). Trimming stripped 1 base from V and 5 bases from J, with 12 bases between. This CDR3 comprises 15 residues. Here the CDR3 reads CASSQARQRDNEQFF. CDR3 DNA sequence: TGTGCCAGCAGCCAAGCCCGTCAGCGCGACAATGAGCAGTTCTTC.

The chain links TRBV7-2 to TRBJ2-6; 7 nucleotides match TRBD1. CDR1 is SGHTA and CDR2 is FQGNSA in the germline V gene. CDR3 length equals 19 residues. Trimming removed 5 bases from V and 2 bases from J; junction bases left unmatched: 15. This CDR3 reads CASSRDSFGTGTGANVLTF. Written as DNA, the CDR3 is TGTGCCAGCAGCCGGGACAGCTTCGGGACCGGGACTGGGGCCAACGTCCTGACTTTC.

The chain has TRBV4-3 and TRBJ1-3; D is ambiguous. Germline V gene data show CDR1 as LGHNA and CDR2 as YSLEER. This CDR3 is 17 amino acids long. The V and J ends lost 0 bases and 3 bases respectively, with 15 bases between them. The CDR3 DNA reads TGCGCCAGCAGCCAAGATCCCATTGGGGAGTATGGAAACACCATATATTTT. Its translation: CASSQDPIGEYGNTIYF.

The chain is built from TRBV12-5 and TRBJ1-2, with D possibly TRBD1 on 5 matching bases. The V end lost 6 bases, the J end lost 5 bases, and 7 bases lay between the germline ends. This CDR3 contains 11 residues. CDR1 LGHNT and CDR2 FRNRAP come from the germline V gene. This CDR3 is CASGAGYGYTF. Written as DNA, the CDR3 is TGTGCTAGTGGGGCAGGGTATGGCTACACCTTC.

In DNA, the CDR3 is TGTGCCAGCAGCTCGGGGTCTAGCAATCAGCCCCAGCATTTT. Its translation is CASSSGSSNQPQHF. The chain uses TRBV5-6 and TRBJ1-5; D remains ambiguous. With 3 bases removed from V and 0 bases from J, the gap between germline ends came to 7 bases. The CDR3 sequence is 14 residues long. Germline loops: CDR1 SGHDT, CDR2 YYEEEE.

V is TRBV7-2 and J is TRBJ1-5, with 11 bases that match TRBD1. From germline, CDR1 is SGHTA and CDR2 FQGNSA. The CDR3 covers 18 residues. The V segment lost 5 bases and the J segment 4 bases; nucleotides outside the gene matches: 13. The chain's CDR3 is CASSLRTGGVGWNQPQHF. The CDR3 bases are TGTGCCAGCAGCCTCCGGACAGGGGGCGTAGGATGGAATCAGCCCCAGCATTTT.

V is TRBV21-1 and J is TRBJ2-7; TRBD2, the table's D call, was not compared with the DNA. TRBV21-1 is given as a pseudogene. The CDR3 has 16 residues. CDR3 DNA: TGTGCCAGCAGCAAAGAAGGCGGGAGGCCCTCCTACGAGCAGTACTTC. It is translated as CASSKEGGRPSYEQYF.

The rearrangement uses TRBV18 and TRBJ2-5; tentative D call: TRBD1 (6 bases). CDR1 and CDR2 (germline): KGHSH, LQKENI. The V end lost 8 bases, the J end lost 5 bases, and 18 bases lay between the germline ends. The CDR3 contains 14 residues. In DNA, the CDR3 is TGTGCCAGCCTTGCAAGGATCGGACAGGAGACCCAGTACTTC. Residues: CASLARIGQETQYF.

This clone is a singleton in its sample. The V and J genes are TRBV19 and TRBJ1-1; D might be TRBD1 (5 bases). Germline-derived CDR1 and CDR2 are LNHDA and SQIVND (reference sequence). The V end lost 8 bases, the J end lost 2 bases, and 12 bases lay between the germline ends. CDR3 length: 13 residues. CDR3: CASGGVPNTEAFF. CDR3 sequence (DNA): TGTGCCAGTGGAGGGGTACCCAACACTGAAGCTTTCTTT.